This T cell receptor beta chain derives from a study of T cell responses to AZD1222 COVID-19 vaccine. The study, taken as a whole, reports: Researchers report vaccine-associated CD4 TCRs spanning spike, with dominance at 160-218 and 743-854. White British people made up most donors, females outnumbered males, and clonal diversity was possibly underestimated.

This clone was counted once. Its antigen is as yet unknown. Data came from immunoSEQ multiplex PCR; TCRdb stores just in-frame clones and leaves some out. The sample contains about 270,000 clones, 85% to 95% of which appear only once. The origin of this receptor is an adult who received the AZD1222 COVID-19 vaccine. The sequencing used peripheral blood, collected 28 days after the second AZD1222 dose.

CDR3 protein: CASGSVVGGYSTEAFF. CDR3 nucleotides: TGTGCTAGTGGTTCTGTGGTAGGGGGCTATAGCACTGAAGCTTTCTTT. The chain has TRBV12-5 and TRBJ1-1; 7 bases match TRBD1. Germline CDR1 is LGHNT and CDR2 is FRNRAP. The J segment lost 4 bases and the V segment lost 4 bases, leaving 12 bases of the junction unmatched. This CDR3 comprises 16 residues.